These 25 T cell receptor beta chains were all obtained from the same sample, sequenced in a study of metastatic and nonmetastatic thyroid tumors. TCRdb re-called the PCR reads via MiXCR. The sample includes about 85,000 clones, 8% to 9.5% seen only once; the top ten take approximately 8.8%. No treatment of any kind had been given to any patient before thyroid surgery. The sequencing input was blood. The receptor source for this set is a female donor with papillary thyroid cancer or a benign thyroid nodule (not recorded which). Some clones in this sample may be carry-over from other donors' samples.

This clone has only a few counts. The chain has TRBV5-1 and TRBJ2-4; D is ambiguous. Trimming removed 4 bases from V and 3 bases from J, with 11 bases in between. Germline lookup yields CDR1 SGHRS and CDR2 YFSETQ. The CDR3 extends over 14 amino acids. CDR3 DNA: TGCGCCAGCAGCACAGACATGAACAAAAACATTCAGTACTTC. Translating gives CASSTDMNKNIQYF.

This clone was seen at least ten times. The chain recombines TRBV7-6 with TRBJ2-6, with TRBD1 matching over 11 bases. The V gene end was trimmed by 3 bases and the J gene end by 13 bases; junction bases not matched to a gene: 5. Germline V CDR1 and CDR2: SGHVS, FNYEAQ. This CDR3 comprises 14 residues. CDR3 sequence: CASSFGQGAGVLTF. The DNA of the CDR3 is TGTGCCAGCAGCTTTGGACAGGGGGCAGGAGTCCTGACTTTC.

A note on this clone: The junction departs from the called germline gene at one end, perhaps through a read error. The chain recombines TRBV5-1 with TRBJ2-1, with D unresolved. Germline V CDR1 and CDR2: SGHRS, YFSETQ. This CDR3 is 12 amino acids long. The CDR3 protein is CAGSPTGNEQFF. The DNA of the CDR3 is TGCGCCGGCAGCCCGACCGGTAATGAGCAGTTCTTC.

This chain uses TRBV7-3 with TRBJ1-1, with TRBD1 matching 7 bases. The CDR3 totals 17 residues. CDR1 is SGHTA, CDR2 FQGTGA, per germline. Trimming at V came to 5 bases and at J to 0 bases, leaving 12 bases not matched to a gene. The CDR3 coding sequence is TGTGCCAGCAGCCCACACTCGGGACAGAGCATGAACACTGAAGCTTTCTTT. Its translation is CASSPHSGQSMNTEAFF.

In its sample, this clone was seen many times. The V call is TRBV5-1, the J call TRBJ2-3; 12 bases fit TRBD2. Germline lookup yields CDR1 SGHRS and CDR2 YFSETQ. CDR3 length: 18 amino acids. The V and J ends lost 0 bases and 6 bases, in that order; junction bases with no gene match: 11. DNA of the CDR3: TGCGCCAGCAGCTTGGGGCTAGCGGGGGGGCAACGGATGGATACGCAGTATTTT. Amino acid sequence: CASSLGLAGGQRMDTQYF.

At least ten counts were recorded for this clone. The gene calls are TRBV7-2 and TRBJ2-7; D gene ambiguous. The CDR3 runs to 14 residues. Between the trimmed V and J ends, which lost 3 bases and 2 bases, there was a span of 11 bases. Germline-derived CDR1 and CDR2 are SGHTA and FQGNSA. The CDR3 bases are TGTGCCAGCAGCTTGCCCGGGTCTACCTACGAGCAGTACTTC. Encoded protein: CASSLPGSTYEQYF.

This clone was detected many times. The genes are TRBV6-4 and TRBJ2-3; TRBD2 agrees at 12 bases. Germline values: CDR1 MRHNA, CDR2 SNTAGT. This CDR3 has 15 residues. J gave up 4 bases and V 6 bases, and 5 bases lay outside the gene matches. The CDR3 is CASRLPSGGADTQYF. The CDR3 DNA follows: TGTGCCAGCAGACTACCTAGCGGGGGGGCAGATACGCAGTATTTT.

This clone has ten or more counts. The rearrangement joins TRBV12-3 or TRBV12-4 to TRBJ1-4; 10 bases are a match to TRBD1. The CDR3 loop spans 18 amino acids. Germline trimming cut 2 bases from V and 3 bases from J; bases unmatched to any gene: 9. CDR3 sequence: CASSLFGTGVSANEKLFF. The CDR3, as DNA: TGTGCCAGCAGTTTATTTGGGACAGGGGTTTCGGCTAATGAAAAACTGTTTTTT.

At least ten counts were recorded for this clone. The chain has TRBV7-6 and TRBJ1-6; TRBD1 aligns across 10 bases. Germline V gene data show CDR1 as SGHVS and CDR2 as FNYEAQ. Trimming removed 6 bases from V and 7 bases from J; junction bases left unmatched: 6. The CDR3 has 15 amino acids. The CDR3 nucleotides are TGTGCCAGCAGTTTCGCGGGACAGGGGAATTCACCCCTCCACTTT. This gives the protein CASSFAGQGNSPLHF.

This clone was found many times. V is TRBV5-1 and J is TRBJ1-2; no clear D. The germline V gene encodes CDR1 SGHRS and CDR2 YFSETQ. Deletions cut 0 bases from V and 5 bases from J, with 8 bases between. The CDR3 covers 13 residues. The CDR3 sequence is CASSLAAEYGYTF. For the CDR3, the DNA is TGCGCCAGCAGCTTGGCCGCGGAGTATGGCTACACCTTC.

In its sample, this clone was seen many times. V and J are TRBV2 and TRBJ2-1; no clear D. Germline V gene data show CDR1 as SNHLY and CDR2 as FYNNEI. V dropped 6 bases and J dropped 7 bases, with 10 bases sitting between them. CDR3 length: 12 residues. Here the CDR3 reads CASRLEINEQFF. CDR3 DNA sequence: TGTGCCAGCAGGCTAGAAATAAATGAGCAGTTCTTC.

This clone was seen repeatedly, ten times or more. CDR3 loop: CASSVGTGGAGDIQYF. The CDR3, as DNA: TGTGCCAGCAGTGTTGGGACAGGGGGCGCCGGGGACATTCAGTACTTC. The V gene is TRBV2, the J gene TRBJ2-4; 12 bases align to TRBD1. Germline V CDR1 and CDR2: SNHLY, FYNNEI. This CDR3 has 16 residues. Trimming at V came to 4 bases and at J to 8 bases, leaving 9 bases not matched to a gene.

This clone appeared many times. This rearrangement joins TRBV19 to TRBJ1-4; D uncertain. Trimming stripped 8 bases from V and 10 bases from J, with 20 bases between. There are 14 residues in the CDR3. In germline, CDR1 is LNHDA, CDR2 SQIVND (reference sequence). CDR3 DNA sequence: TGTGCCAGTTTTCTACCGGGCAAGGGTGGAAAACTGTTTTTT. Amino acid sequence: CASFLPGKGGKLFF.

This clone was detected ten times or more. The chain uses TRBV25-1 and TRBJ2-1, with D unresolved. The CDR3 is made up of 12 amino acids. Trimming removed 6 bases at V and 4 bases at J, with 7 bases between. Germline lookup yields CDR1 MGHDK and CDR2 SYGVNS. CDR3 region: CASSERYNEQFF. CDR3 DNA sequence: TGTGCCAGCAGCGAGAGGTACAATGAGCAGTTCTTC.

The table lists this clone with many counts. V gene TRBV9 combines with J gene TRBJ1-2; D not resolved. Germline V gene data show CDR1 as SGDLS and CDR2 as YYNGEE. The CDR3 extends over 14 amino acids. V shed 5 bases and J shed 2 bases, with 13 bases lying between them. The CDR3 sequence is CASSRTSPNYGYTF. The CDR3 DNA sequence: TGTGCCAGCAGTCGGACCAGCCCCAACTATGGCTACACCTTC.

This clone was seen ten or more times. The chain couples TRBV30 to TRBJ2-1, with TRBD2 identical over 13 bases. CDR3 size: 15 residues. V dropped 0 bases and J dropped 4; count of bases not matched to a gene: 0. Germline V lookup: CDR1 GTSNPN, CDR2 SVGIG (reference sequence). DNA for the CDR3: TGTGCCTGGAGTGTACTAGCGGGGGGGTACAATGAGCAGTTCTTC. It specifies CAWSVLAGGYNEQFF.

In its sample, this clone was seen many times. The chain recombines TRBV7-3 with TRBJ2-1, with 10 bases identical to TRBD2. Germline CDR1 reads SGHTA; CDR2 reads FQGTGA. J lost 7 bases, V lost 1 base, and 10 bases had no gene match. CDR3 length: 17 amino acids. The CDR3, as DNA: TGTGCCAGCAGCTTAAGAGGGGCCAGCGGGGGGGCGAATGAGCAGTTCTTC. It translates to CASSLRGASGGANEQFF.

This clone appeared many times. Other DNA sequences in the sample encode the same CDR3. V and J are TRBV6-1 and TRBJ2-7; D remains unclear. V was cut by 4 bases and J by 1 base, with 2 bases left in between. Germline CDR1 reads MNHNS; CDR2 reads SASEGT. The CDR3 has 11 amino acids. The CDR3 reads CASSASYEQYF. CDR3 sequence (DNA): TGTGCCAGCAGTGCTTCCTACGAGCAGTACTTC.

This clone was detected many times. The CDR3 region is CASTPPGVAGELFF. The CDR3 nucleotides are TGTGCCTCGACCCCCCCAGGGGTCGCCGGGGAGCTGTTTTTT. The chain carries TRBV6-1 and TRBJ2-2; D is perhaps TRBD1 (6 bases). This CDR3 is 14 amino acids long. V lost 11 bases and J lost 6, with 19 bases in between. CDR1 and CDR2 (germline): MNHNS, SASEGT.

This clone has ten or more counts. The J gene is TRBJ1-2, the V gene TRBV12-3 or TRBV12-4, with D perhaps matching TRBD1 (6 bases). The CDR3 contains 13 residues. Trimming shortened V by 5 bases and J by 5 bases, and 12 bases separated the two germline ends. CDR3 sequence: CASSPGDVYGYTF. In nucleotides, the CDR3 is TGTGCCAGCAGTCCAGGGGACGTTTATGGCTACACCTTC.

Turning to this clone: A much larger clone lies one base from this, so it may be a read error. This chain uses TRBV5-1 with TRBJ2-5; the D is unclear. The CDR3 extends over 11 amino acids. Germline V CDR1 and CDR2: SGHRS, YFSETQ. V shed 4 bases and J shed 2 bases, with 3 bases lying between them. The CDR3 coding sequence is TGCGCCAGCAGCAAACAAGAGACCCAGTACTTC. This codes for CASSKQETQYF.

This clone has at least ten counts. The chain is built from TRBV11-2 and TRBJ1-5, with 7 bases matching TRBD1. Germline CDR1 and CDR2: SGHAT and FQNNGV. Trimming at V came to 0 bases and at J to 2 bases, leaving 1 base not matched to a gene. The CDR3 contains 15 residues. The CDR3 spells CASSLDTGGNQPQHF. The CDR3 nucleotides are TGTGCCAGCAGCTTAGATACAGGGGGCAATCAGCCCCAGCATTTT.

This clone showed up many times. CDR3 coding DNA: TGCAGTGCTAGAATCCGGGACAGGGGGGATCAAGAGACCCAGTACTTC. It yields the protein CSARIRDRGDQETQYF. This rearrangement joins TRBV20-1 to TRBJ2-5; TRBD1 matches 11 bases. CDR3 length: 16 residues. CDR1 and CDR2 from the germline V gene are DFQATT and SNEGSKA (reference sequence). J lost 2 bases, V lost 2 bases, and 7 bases had no gene match.

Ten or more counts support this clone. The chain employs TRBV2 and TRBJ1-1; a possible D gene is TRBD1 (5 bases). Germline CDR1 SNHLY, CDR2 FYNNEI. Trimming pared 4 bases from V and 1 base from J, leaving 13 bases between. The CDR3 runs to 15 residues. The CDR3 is CASSVGGGSNTEAFF. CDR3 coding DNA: TGTGCCAGCAGTGTGGGGGGGGGGTCGAACACTGAAGCTTTCTTT.

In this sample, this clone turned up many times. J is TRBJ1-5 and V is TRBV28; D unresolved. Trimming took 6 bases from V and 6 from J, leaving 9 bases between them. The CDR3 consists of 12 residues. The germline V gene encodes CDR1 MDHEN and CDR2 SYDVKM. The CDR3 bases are TGTGCCAGCAGCTACCGGATTCAGCCCCAGCATTTT. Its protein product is CASSYRIQPQHF.